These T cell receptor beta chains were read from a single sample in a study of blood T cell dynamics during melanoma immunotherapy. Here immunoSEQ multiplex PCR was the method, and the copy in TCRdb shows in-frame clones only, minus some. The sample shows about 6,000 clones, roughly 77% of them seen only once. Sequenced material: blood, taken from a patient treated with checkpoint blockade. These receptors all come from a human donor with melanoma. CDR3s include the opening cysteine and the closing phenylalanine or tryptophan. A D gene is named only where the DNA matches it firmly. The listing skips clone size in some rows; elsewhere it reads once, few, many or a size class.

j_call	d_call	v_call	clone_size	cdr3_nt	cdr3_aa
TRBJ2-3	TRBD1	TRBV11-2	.	TGTGCCAGCAGCCCAACAGGGGGCGGCACAGATACGCAGTATTTT	CASSPTGGGTDTQYF
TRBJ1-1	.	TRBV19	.	TGTGCCAGTATCGAACCACGGGGGCGGTCGAAGAACACTGAAGCTTTCTTT	CASIEPRGRSKNTEAFF
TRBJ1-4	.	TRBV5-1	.	TGCGCCAGCAGCTGGGGGCAGGAGGATGAAAAACTGTTTTTT	CASSWGQEDEKLFF
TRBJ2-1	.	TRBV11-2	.	TGTGCCAGCAGCTTAGATGGGTTTGGGAGGGGGTCGAATGAGCAGTTCTTC	CASSLDGFGRGSNEQFF
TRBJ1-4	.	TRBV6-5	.	TGTGCCAGCAGTGAAGGGTACGCTAATGAAAAACTGTTTTTT	CASSEGYANEKLFF
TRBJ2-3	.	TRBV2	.	TGTGCCAGCAGTTACCTCGGTAGCCTGGGCACAGATACGCAGTATTTT	CASSYLGSLGTDTQYF
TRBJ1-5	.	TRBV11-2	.	TGTGCCAGCAGCTTAGTTGAGGCAGCGGTAGCGCAGCCCCAGCATTTT	CASSLVEAAVAQPQHF
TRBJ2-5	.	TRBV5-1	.	TGCGCCAGCAGCTTACAAGAGACCCAGTACTTC	CASSLQETQYF
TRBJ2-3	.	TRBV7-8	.	TGTGCCAGCAGCTTATATTCGACGGATACGCAGTATTTT	CASSLYSTDTQYF
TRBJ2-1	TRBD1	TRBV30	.	TGTGCCTGGAAAATTCCCGGGACAGAGAATGAGCAGTTCTTC	CAWKIPGTENEQFF
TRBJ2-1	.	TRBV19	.	TGTGCCAGTACCCCGGGTTCAGGCTCCTACAATGAGCAGTTCTTC	CASTPGSGSYNEQFF
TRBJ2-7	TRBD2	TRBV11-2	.	TGTGCCAGCAGGCGAGCGGGACTAGAACGCGAGCAGTACTTC	CASRRAGLEREQYF
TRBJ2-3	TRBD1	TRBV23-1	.	TGCGCCAGCAGTCGCCAGAACAGGGGGCCCAACACAGATACGCAGTATTTT	CASSRQNRGPNTDTQYF
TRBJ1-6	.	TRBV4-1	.	TGCGCCAGCAGCCAAGTTCTGGAGACAGACCGATATTCACCCCTCCACTTT	CASSQVLETDRYSPLHF
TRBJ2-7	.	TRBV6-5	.	TGTGCCAGCAGTTACGAGCCCTACGAGCAGTACTTC	CASSYEPYEQYF
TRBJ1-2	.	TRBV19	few	TGTGCCAGTAGGCATAACTATGGCTACACCTTC	CASRHNYGYTF
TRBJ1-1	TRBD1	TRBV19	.	TGTGCCAGTAGCATCAGGACAGGGGGCATGAACACTGAAGCTTTCTTT	CASSIRTGGMNTEAFF
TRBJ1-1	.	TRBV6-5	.	TGTGCCAGCAGTTACGGAATCGGGGCCACTGAAGCTTTCTTT	CASSYGIGATEAFF